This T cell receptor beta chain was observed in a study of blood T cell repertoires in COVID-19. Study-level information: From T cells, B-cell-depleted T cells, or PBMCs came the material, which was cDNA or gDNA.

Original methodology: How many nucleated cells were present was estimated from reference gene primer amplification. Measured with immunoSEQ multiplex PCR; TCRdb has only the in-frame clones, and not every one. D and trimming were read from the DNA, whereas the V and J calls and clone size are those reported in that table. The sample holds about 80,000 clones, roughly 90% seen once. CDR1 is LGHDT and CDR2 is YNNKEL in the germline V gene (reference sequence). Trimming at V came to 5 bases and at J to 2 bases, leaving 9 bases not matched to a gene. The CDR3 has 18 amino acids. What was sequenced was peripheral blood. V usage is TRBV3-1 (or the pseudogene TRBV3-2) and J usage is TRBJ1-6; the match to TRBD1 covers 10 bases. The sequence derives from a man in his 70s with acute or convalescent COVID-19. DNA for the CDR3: TGTGCCAGCAGCGGTCCGGGACAGGGGTTCGCCTATAATTCACCCCTCCACTTT. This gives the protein CASSGPGQGFAYNSPLHF.